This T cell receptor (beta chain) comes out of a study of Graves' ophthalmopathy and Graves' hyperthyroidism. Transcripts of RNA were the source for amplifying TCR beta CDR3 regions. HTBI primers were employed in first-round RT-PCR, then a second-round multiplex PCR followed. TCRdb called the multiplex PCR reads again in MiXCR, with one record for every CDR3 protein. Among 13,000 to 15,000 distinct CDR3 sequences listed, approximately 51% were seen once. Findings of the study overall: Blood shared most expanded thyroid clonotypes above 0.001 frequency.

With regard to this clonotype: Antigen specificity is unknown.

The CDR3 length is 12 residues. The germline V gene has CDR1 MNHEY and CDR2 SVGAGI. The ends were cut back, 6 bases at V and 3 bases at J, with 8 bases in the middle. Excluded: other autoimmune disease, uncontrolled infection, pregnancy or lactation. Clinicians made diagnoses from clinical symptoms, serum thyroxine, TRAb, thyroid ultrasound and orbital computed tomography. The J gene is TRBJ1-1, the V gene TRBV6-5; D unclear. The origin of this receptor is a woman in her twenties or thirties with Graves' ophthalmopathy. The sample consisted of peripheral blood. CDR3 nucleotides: TGTGCCAGCAGCGGAACCTACACTGAAGCTTTCTTT. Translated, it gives CASSGTYTEAFF.